The rows below give T cell receptor beta chains drawn from one sample of a study of CD8 T cells in ankylosing spondylitis. In TCRdb, the 5' RACE reads were re-called with MiXCR into one record per CDR3 protein. The table lists 200,000 or so distinct CDR3 sequences, 15% to 20% of them singletons. The source material was blood, either unsorted or a sorted T cell fraction (not recorded which). The receptors were gathered from a male donor under 30 with ankylosing spondylitis or in good health (not recorded which). Each CDR3 is given with its conserved first and last residue. D genes are given only for firm matches. Not every row has a clone size; where given, it reads once, few, many or a size class.

J,V,size,D,DNA,CDR3
TRBJ2-1,TRBV7-8,many,.,TGTGCCAGCAGCTTATGGGGAAACAATGAGCAGTTCTTC,CASSLWGNNEQFF
TRBJ2-3,TRBV4-2,many,TRBD1,TGTGCCAGCAGCCAAGCCCTCACAGGGGGAACGCAGTATTTT,CASSQALTGGTQYF
TRBJ1-4,TRBV12-3/TRBV12-4,many,.,TGTGCCAGCAGCCGAGGGGCAGCGCTAAATGAAAAACTGTTTTTT,CASSRGAALNEKLFF
TRBJ2-5,TRBV20-1,many,.,TGCAGTGCGTTAGCGACCACCTCCCAAGAGACCCAGTACTTC,CSALATTSQETQYF
TRBJ1-1,TRBV12-3/TRBV12-4,few,.,TGTGCCAGCGGATGGACAGTCACTGAAGCTTTCTTT,CASGWTVTEAFF
TRBJ1-3,TRBV5-1,many,.,TGCGCCAGCAGCTTGAGAGAATTAGGTATTCTGACCTCTGGAAACACCATATATTTT,CASSLRELGILTSGNTIYF
TRBJ2-7,TRBV19,.,.,TGTGCCAGAGACCCCGGACTTCCCTACGAGCAGTACTTC,CARDPGLPYEQYF
TRBJ1-1,TRBV29-1,many,.,TGCAGCGTCCATAGCCTGAACACTGAAGCTTTCTTT,CSVHSLNTEAFF
TRBJ1-3,TRBV6-6,many,TRBD1,TGTGCCAGCACCTACGGGGACAGGTCTCTCCCTAAATATTTT,CASTYGDRSLPKYF
TRBJ2-7,TRBV29-1,few,TRBD1,TGCAGCGCCCAGAGGGGGCCCAACGAGCAGTACTTC,CSAQRGPNEQYF
TRBJ2-2,TRBV24-1,many,TRBD2,TGTGCCACCTTTTGGACTAGAGTTACCGGGGAGCTGTTTTTT,CATFWTRVTGELFF
TRBJ2-7,TRBV5-1,.,TRBD1,TGCGCCAGCAGCTTGGATTACGGGACAGAACGTGAGCAGTACTTC,CASSLDYGTEREQYF
TRBJ2-1,TRBV25-1,many,.,TGTGCCAGCAGTGAATTAGGGTTCGACAATCACAATGAGCAGTTCTTC,CASSELGFDNHNEQFF
TRBJ2-3,TRBV9,many,.,TGTGCCAGCAGCGTAGGAGGGGGAGATACGCAGTATTTT,CASSVGGGDTQYF
TRBJ1-4,TRBV12-3/TRBV12-4,many,.,TGTGCCAGCAGTCAGACCCCGAGGGGAAAACTGTTTTTT,CASSQTPRGKLFF
TRBJ2-1,TRBV2,many,TRBD2,TGTGCCAGCACTAGACTAGCGGGATCGTACAATGAGCAGTTCTTC,CASTRLAGSYNEQFF
TRBJ2-1,TRBV4-1,many,.,TGCGCCAGCAGCCAAGTAGGGGGGTTGGATGAGCAGTTCTTC,CASSQVGGLDEQFF
TRBJ2-2,TRBV12-3/TRBV12-4,many,TRBD2,TGTGCCAGCAGCATGACTAGCGGAGCAACCGGGGAGCTGTTTTTT,CASSMTSGATGELFF
TRBJ2-1,TRBV20-1,.,TRBD2,TGCAGTGCTAGAGCGGGGAGGGCCTCCTACAATGAGCAGTTCTTC,CSARAGRASYNEQFF
TRBJ2-3,TRBV5-1,many,TRBD2,TGCGCCAGCTCCGCTAGCGGGACCACAGATACGCAGTATTTT,CASSASGTTDTQYF
TRBJ1-1,TRBV24-1,many,.,TGTGCCACCAGTGACCTTATGGGAGGCACTGAAGCTTTCTTT,CATSDLMGGTEAFF
TRBJ2-5,TRBV5-1,many,.,TGCGCCAGCAGCTTGCAGCTGCCACAAGAGACCCAGTACTTC,CASSLQLPQETQYF
TRBJ2-2,TRBV6-5,many,TRBD1,TGTGCCAGCAGTTACTCTAGCCCAGGGGGCACCGGGGAGCTGTTTTTT,CASSYSSPGGTGELFF
TRBJ2-3,TRBV7-3,.,.,TGTGCCAGCAGCTCCACGGGGTCCTGGACAGATACGCAGTATTTT,CASSSTGSWTDTQYF
TRBJ1-5,TRBV5-1,many,.,TGCGCCAGCAGCTTCTCATCGGATCAGCCCCAGCATTTT,CASSFSSDQPQHF
TRBJ2-7,TRBV29-1,.,.,TGCAGCGTTCGCCCCGGATACGAGCAGTACTTC,CSVRPGYEQYF
TRBJ2-1,TRBV11-2,many,.,TGTGCCAGCAGCTTAGTGCTAGCCGGAGGGCGCAATGAGCAGTTCTTC,CASSLVLAGGRNEQFF
TRBJ2-5,TRBV28,many,.,TGTGCCAGCAGTTGGCCAGTCCAAGAGACCCAGTACTTC,CASSWPVQETQYF